Below are 30 T cell receptor beta chains sequenced from a single sample in a study of T-cell reconstitution after alpha-beta-depleted transplantation in children. Unique molecular identifiers were used in preparing the TCRbeta library. TCRdb reprocessed the PCR reads with MiXCR, giving one entry per CDR3 protein. Of around 130,000 distinct CDR3 sequences listed, roughly 10% were seen once; the top ten hold nearly 25%. The sample was PBMCs, mostly from graft donor cells, taken 180 days after TCRalphabeta/CD19-depleted stem cell transplant. The receptors stem from a girl in the first two years of life who had a stem cell transplant for combined immunodeficiency, so the T cells may come from the graft donor.

V usage is TRBV30 and J usage is TRBJ1-4; TRBD1 aligns across 8 bases. This CDR3 has 14 residues. The junction had 7 bases not matched to a gene; V was cut back by 2 bases and J by 8 bases. The V gene's germline CDR1 is GTSNPN and CDR2 SVGIG (reference sequence). The CDR3 DNA sequence: TGTGCCTGGAGTCGTCAGGGGGCACGGGAAAAACTGTTTTTT. It encodes CAWSRQGAREKLFF.

In its sample, this clonotype was seen a few times. The V and J genes are TRBV7-2 and TRBJ2-2, with 8 bases that match TRBD2. Trimming at V came to 6 bases and at J to 7 bases, leaving 7 bases not matched to a gene. This CDR3 is 14 amino acids long. CDR1 is SGHTA, CDR2 FQGNSA, per germline. The CDR3 spells CASRITGGVGELFF. Here the CDR3 DNA reads TGTGCCAGCAGGATAACGGGAGGGGTCGGGGAGCTGTTTTTT.

The count of this clonotype is one. V and J are TRBV5-1 and TRBJ2-1; D could derive from TRBD1 or TRBD2 (6 bases each). CDR1 and CDR2 from the germline V gene are SGHRS and YFSETQ. This CDR3 has 13 residues. Trimming took off 2 bases at V and 10 bases at J, with 13 bases between the two ends. This CDR3 is CASSFPGAGEQFF. The CDR3, as DNA: TGCGCCAGCAGCTTCCCGGGGGCGGGGGAGCAGTTCTTC.

This clonotype was recorded a few times. The chain has TRBV12-3 or TRBV12-4 and TRBJ2-5; 9 nucleotides line up with TRBD1. J was trimmed by 3 bases and V by 7 bases; bases with no gene match: 15. The CDR3 is 17 residues long. In DNA form, the CDR3 reads TGTGCCAGCACCCGAGTGGGGGGACAGGGTATCGAAGAGACCCAGTACTTC. Amino acid sequence: CASTRVGGQGIEETQYF.

This clonotype was counted a few times. The chain recombines TRBV20-1 with TRBJ2-7; D ambiguous. The CDR3 totals 13 residues. Germline V gene data show CDR1 as DFQATT and CDR2 as SNEGSKA (reference sequence). The ends were cut back, 2 bases at V and 2 bases at J, with 10 bases in the middle. The CDR3 DNA follows: TGCAGTGCTAGATGTCCGCCGACCTACGAGCAGTACTTC. Translated: CSARCPPTYEQYF.

The table lists this clonotype with a few counts. The rearrangement links TRBV12-3 or TRBV12-4 to TRBJ1-3, with TRBD1 matching 8 bases. The CDR3 has 15 residues. Losses at the gene ends were 4 bases for V and 0 bases for J; bases not matched to a gene: 2. For the CDR3, the DNA is TGTGCCAGCAGTTACGGACAGGGCTCTGGAAACACCATATATTTT. Translating gives CASSYGQGSGNTIYF.

The rearrangement joins TRBV10-3 to TRBJ2-6, with D maybe TRBD1 (5 bases). Germline CDR1 and CDR2: ENHRY and SYGVKD. The CDR3 has 16 amino acids. The V end was cut by 3 bases, the J end by 1 base, with 10 bases between. The CDR3 DNA reads TGTGCCATCAGTGACAGGGATAAATCTGGGGCCAACGTCCTGACTTTC. Translation gives CAISDRDKSGANVLTF.

This clonotype was counted between two and nine times. The chain uses TRBV12-3 or TRBV12-4 and TRBJ2-7, with 7 bases matching TRBD1. J was trimmed by 5 bases and V by 6 bases; bases with no gene match: 10. This CDR3 has 14 amino acids. CDR3 sequence (DNA): TGTGCCAGCAGCCTCACAGGGGTTGGGCACGAGCAGTACTTC. Translating it yields CASSLTGVGHEQYF.

The chain links TRBV7-2 to TRBJ2-3, with D uncertain. Germline V gene data show CDR1 as SGHTA and CDR2 as FQGNSA. The CDR3 totals 14 residues. V lost 1 base, J lost 4 bases, and 9 bases lay in between. CDR3 sequence (DNA): TGTGCCAGCAGCTTAGGCAGTTCCTCAGATACGCAGTATTTT. Protein: CASSLGSSSDTQYF.

This clonotype has only a few counts. This chain connects TRBV6-5 to TRBJ2-1, with 9 nucleotides matching TRBD2. CDR3 length: 23 amino acids. CDR1 and CDR2 from the germline V gene are MNHEY and SVGAGI. V was pared by 6 bases and J by 2 bases, with 29 bases of the junction left unmatched. CDR3: CASRGNEGWAGGKLFSPYNEQFF. DNA for the CDR3: TGTGCCAGCAGGGGCAATGAAGGCTGGGCGGGAGGGAAACTATTCTCTCCCTACAATGAGCAGTTCTTC.

At least ten counts were recorded for this clonotype. This chain joins TRBV7-2 and TRBJ2-1; 9 bases match TRBD2. Unmatched junction bases numbered 4, after V lost 4 bases and J lost 0 bases. This CDR3 contains 16 residues. Germline values: CDR1 SGHTA, CDR2 FQGNSA. Written as DNA, the CDR3 is TGTGCCAGCAGCTCGCTTAGCGGGAGCTCCTACAATGAGCAGTTCTTC. Its protein is CASSSLSGSSYNEQFF.

This clonotype was counted many times. V and J are TRBV10-3 and TRBJ2-5; D call uncertain. Germline V gene data show CDR1 as ENHRY and CDR2 as SYGVKD. V lost 4 bases and J 0 bases, leaving 15 bases between the germline ends. The length of the CDR3 is 16 residues. The CDR3 DNA is TGTGCCATCAGTGGGAGTAAGGGTCCCTACCAAGAGACCCAGTACTTC. This codes for CAISGSKGPYQETQYF.

This clonotype was seen a handful of times. The V gene is TRBV5-1, the J gene TRBJ2-1, with 9 bases lining up with TRBD2. Germline V CDR1 and CDR2: SGHRS, YFSETQ. The CDR3 consists of 17 residues. The ends lost 0 bases at V and 7 bases at J; junction bases unmatched: 11. Here the CDR3 reads CASSLGGLAGVRNEQFF. DNA of the CDR3: TGCGCCAGCAGCTTGGGAGGGTTAGCGGGAGTTCGAAATGAGCAGTTCTTC.

The CDR3 DNA reads TGCAGTGCCCAGGATCTAGTTGGTCTCGGCGAGCAGTACTTC. It specifies CSAQDLVGLGEQYF. The J gene is TRBJ2-7, the V gene TRBV20-1; D is ambiguous. This CDR3 has 14 residues. Trimming removed 6 bases at V and 6 bases at J, with 21 bases between. CDR1 DFQATT and CDR2 SNEGSKA come from the germline V gene (reference sequence).

This clonotype was counted many times. The chain links TRBV29-1 to TRBJ1-5, with unresolved D. The CDR3 length is 12 residues. V gave up 4 bases and J gave up 4 bases, with 8 bases separating them. Germline V gene lookup returns CDR1 SQVTM and CDR2 ANQGSEA. The CDR3, as DNA: TGCAGCGTTGGTGGCAGTAATCAGCCCCAGCATTTT. Amino acids: CSVGGSNQPQHF.

The chain employs TRBV5-5 and TRBJ2-7, with D tentatively TRBD1 or TRBD2 (5 bases each). V was clipped by 0 bases and J by 0 bases, with 16 bases between them. The CDR3 runs to 17 residues. Looked up from germline, CDR1 is SGHKS and CDR2 is YYEKEE (reference sequence). CDR3 bases: TGTGCCAGCAGCTTGGCACGTTATGGGACGGTCTCCTACGAGCAGTACTTC. It is translated as CASSLARYGTVSYEQYF.

This clonotype was recorded a few times. The V and J genes are TRBV20-1 and TRBJ2-7; D is unclear. Trimming stripped 3 bases from V and 1 base from J, with 7 bases between. CDR1 is DFQATT, CDR2 SNEGSKA, per germline (reference sequence). This CDR3 comprises 12 residues. This CDR3 is CSARSQSYEQYF. CDR3 DNA sequence: TGCAGTGCTAGGAGTCAGTCCTACGAGCAGTACTTC.

This clonotype was detected only a few times. This rearrangement joins TRBV7-2 to TRBJ2-5; D may correspond to TRBD1 or TRBD2 (5 bases each). Germline V gene data show CDR1 as SGHTA and CDR2 as FQGNSA. The ends were cut back, 3 bases at V and 5 bases at J, with 13 bases in the middle. The CDR3 is made up of 14 amino acids. For the CDR3, the DNA is TGTGCCAGCAGCTTCTCCGGGAAGGGGGAGACCCAGTACTTC. This codes for CASSFSGKGETQYF.

This clonotype was counted a few times. This chain links TRBV27 with TRBJ1-2; TRBD1 might be the D (6 bases). This CDR3 region has 13 residues. V was cut by 2 bases and J by 8 bases, with 12 bases left in between. Germline CDR1 and CDR2: MNHEY and SMNVEV (reference sequence). DNA for the CDR3: TGTGCCAGCAGTTTAATAGGGGGGTCCGGCTACACCTTC. Amino acids: CASSLIGGSGYTF.

V gene TRBV6-2 or TRBV6-3 combines with J gene TRBJ2-5, with TRBD2 matching over 7 bases. Germline CDR1 and CDR2: MNHEY and SVGEGT. Losses at the gene ends were 2 bases for V and 5 bases for J; bases not matched to a gene: 8. The CDR3 sequence is 15 residues long. The CDR3 DNA follows: TGTGCCAGCAGTTACGGGGCGGGAGAGGCGGAGACCCAGTACTTC. This sequence encodes CASSYGAGEAETQYF.

This clonotype was seen a few times. CDR3 protein: CASWGPGLSYEQYF. In DNA, the CDR3 is TGCGCCAGCTGGGGCCCAGGGTTATCCTACGAGCAGTACTTC. The chain recombines TRBV10-2 with TRBJ2-7; perhaps TRBD1 as D (5 bases). The CDR3 has 14 amino acids. Germline V lookup: CDR1 WSHSY, CDR2 SAAADI. V gave up 8 bases and J gave up 1 base, with 15 bases separating them.

This clonotype turned up a few times. This chain connects TRBV10-3 to TRBJ2-3, with D uncertain. The germline V and J ends were trimmed by 10 bases and 1 base, with 6 bases remaining between them. Germline V gene sequence: CDR1 ENHRY, CDR2 SYGVKD. CDR3 size: 11 residues. CDR3 in amino acids: CASARTDTQYF. Here the CDR3 DNA reads TGTGCCAGCGCCCGCACAGATACGCAGTATTTT.

This clonotype was counted between two and nine times. This rearrangement joins TRBV20-1 to TRBJ2-7; 8 nucleotides agree with TRBD1. The V segment lost 3 bases and the J segment 3 bases; nucleotides outside the gene matches: 7. CDR1 and CDR2 (germline): DFQATT, SNEGSKA (reference sequence). This CDR3 comprises 14 residues. The CDR3 spells CSARGTGTLYEQYF. In nucleotides, the CDR3 is TGCAGTGCTAGGGGGACAGGCACTCTCTACGAGCAGTACTTC.

V is TRBV7-2 and J is TRBJ1-5; TRBD1 matches 8 bases. The CDR3 runs 16 residues. Per germline, CDR1 SGHTA and CDR2 FQGNSA. Losses at the gene ends were 4 bases for V and 3 bases for J; bases not matched to a gene: 8. CDR3 amino acids: CASSSGADRVNQPQHF. CDR3 nucleotides: TGTGCCAGCAGCTCCGGGGCGGACAGGGTCAATCAGCCCCAGCATTTT.

The chain carries TRBV5-1 and TRBJ2-1; D ambiguous. Germline values: CDR1 SGHRS, CDR2 YFSETQ. This CDR3 has 15 residues. V shed 2 bases and J shed 0 bases, with 9 bases lying between them. The CDR3 here is CASSLLASSYNEQFF. The DNA for the CDR3 is TGCGCCAGCAGCTTATTAGCTAGCTCCTACAATGAGCAGTTCTTC.

This clonotype was picked up many times. The chain recombines TRBV4-3 with TRBJ2-7, with D possibly matching TRBD2 (6 bases). The CDR3 loop spans 15 amino acids. CDR1 is LGHNA, CDR2 YSLEER, per germline. V was cut by 0 bases and J by 1 base, with 10 bases left in between. In nucleotides, the CDR3 is TGCGCCAGCAGCCAAGATTCCGGGACTTCCTACGAGCAGTACTTC. Amino acid sequence: CASSQDSGTSYEQYF.

This clonotype was counted ten times or more. The chain recombines TRBV28 with TRBJ1-1, with TRBD1 as a possible D gene (5 bases). The CDR3 is 13 amino acids. Germline CDR1 is MDHEN and CDR2 is SYDVKM. V lost 7 bases to trimming and J lost 3 bases, with 12 bases between them. The CDR3 spells CASTPPRDTEAFF. CDR3 in DNA: TGTGCCAGCACCCCCCCCAGGGACACTGAAGCTTTCTTT.

This CDR3 reads CASSLAGTGVDGSTDTQYF. The DNA of the CDR3 is TGTGCCAGCAGCTTAGCGGGGACAGGGGTTGATGGTAGCACAGATACGCAGTATTTT. V usage is TRBV7-2 and J usage is TRBJ2-3; the match to TRBD1 covers 10 bases. After removal of 0 bases from V and 0 bases from J, the junction contained 9 bases not matched to a gene. The CDR3 consists of 19 residues. Germline CDR1 reads SGHTA; CDR2 reads FQGNSA.

This clonotype showed up just a few times. The chain is built from TRBV7-9 and TRBJ1-4; D unclear. The germline V gene has CDR1 SEHNR and CDR2 FQNEAQ (reference sequence). The CDR3 loop spans 17 amino acids. V lost 2 bases, J lost 0 bases, and 13 bases lay in between. CDR3 coding DNA: TGTGCCAGCAGCTTAAGCCGATGGGCAGCAACTAATGAAAAACTGTTTTTT. Residues: CASSLSRWAATNEKLFF.

CDR3: CASSEALRDPWTSGSWTGELFF. CDR3 nucleotide sequence: TGTGCCAGCAGTGAAGCGCTTCGGGACCCCTGGACTAGCGGGAGTTGGACCGGGGAGCTGTTTTTT. The gene calls are TRBV2 and TRBJ2-2; TRBD2 matches at 13 bases. The CDR3 is 22 residues long. V trimming: 0 bases; J trimming: 5 bases; junction bases outside the gene matches: 18. Germline CDR1 reads SNHLY; CDR2 reads FYNNEI.